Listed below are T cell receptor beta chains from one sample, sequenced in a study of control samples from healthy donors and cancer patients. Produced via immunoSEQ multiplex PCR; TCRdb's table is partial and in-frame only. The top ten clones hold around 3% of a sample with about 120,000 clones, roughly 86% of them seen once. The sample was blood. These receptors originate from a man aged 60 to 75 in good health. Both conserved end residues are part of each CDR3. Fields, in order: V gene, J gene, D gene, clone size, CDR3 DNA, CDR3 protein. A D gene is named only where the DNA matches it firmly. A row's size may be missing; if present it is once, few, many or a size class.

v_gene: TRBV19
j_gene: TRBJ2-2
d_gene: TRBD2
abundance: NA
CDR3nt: TGTGCCAGTAGTGTCGAGCGGGGCACCGGGGAGCTGTTTTTT
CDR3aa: CASSVERGTGELFF

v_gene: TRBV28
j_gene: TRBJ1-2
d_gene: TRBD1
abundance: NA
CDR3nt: TGTGCCACTGAAGAAGGAAGGGGACAGGGCTACACCTTC
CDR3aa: CATEEGRGQGYTF

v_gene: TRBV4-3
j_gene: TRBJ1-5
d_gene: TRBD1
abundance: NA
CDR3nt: TGCGCCAGCAGCCAAGGAAGACAGGGATGGCAGCCCCAGCATTTT
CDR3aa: CASSQGRQGWQPQHF

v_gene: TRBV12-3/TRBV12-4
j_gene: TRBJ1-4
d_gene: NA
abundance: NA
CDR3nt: TGTGCCAGCAGTTTTTCTGGTGAAAAACTGTTTTTT
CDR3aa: CASSFSGEKLFF

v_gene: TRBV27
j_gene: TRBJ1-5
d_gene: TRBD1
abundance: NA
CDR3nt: TGTGCCAGTTTTTTTCCCGGGGGGACAGGGGGCGCGTTCAATCAGCCCCAGCATTTT
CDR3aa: CASFFPGGTGGAFNQPQHF

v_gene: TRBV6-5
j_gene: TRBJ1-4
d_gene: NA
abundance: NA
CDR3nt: TGTGCCAGCAGTTACGGAAGGTCTAATGAAAAACTGTTTTTT
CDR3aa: CASSYGRSNEKLFF

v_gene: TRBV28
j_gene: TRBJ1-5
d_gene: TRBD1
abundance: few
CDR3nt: TGTGCCAGCAGTTCCGGACAGGGATTGGGCAATCAGCCCCAGCATTTT
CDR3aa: CASSSGQGLGNQPQHF

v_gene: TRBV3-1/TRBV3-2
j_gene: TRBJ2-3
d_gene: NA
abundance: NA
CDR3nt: TGTGCCAGCAGCCAACATCATACGCAGTATTTT
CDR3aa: CASSQHHTQYF

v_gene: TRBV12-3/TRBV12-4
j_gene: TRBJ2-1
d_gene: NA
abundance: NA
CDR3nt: TGTGCCAGCAGCGTGGACGCTTTTGGTGAGCAGTTCTTC
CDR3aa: CASSVDAFGEQFF

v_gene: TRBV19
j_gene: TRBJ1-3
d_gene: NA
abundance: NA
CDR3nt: TGTGCCACCTCGGACGTCTCTGGAAACACCATATATTTT
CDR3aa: CATSDVSGNTIYF

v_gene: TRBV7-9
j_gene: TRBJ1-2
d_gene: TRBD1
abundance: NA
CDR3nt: TGTGCCAGCAGCTTATTGGCCGGGACAGCGTACACCTTC
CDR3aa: CASSLLAGTAYTF

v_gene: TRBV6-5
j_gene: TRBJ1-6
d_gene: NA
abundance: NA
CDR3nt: TGTGCCAGCAGTTATATAGAGGATTCACCCCTCCACTTT
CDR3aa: CASSYIEDSPLHF

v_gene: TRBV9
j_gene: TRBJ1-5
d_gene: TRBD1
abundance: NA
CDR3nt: TGTGCCAGCAGCAAGACAGGGACCGATCAGCCCCAGCATTTT
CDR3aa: CASSKTGTDQPQHF

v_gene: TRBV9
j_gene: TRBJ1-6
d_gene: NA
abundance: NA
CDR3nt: TGTGCCAGCAGGGAGAGGACAGTGCCGAATTCACCCCTCCACTTT
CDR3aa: CASRERTVPNSPLHF

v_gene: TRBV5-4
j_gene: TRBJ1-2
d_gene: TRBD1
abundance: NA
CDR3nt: TGTGCCAGCAGCAGATGGGACACAGGGGGCAGTTTCGGCTACACCTTC
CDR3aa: CASSRWDTGGSFGYTF

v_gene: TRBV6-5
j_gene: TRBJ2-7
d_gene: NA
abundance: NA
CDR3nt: TGTGCCAGCAGGAGACTAGTCTACGAGCAGTACTTC
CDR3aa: CASRRLVYEQYF

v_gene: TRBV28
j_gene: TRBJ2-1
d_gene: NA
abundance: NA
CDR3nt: TGTGCCAGCAGTTTACACGGTATCGCTTACAATGAGCAGTTCTTC
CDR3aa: CASSLHGIAYNEQFF

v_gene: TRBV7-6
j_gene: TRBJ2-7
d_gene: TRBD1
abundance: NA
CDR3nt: TGTGCCAGCAGCTCCGTAGAGGGACAGGGGTCCTACGAGCAGTACTTC
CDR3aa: CASSSVEGQGSYEQYF

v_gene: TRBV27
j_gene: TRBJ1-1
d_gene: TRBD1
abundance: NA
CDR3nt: TGTGCCAGCAGTGACAGGGTAAACACTGAAGCTTTCTTT
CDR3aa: CASSDRVNTEAFF

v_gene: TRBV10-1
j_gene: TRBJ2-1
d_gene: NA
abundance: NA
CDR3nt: TGCGCCAGCAGTGATGAGGCAGGTCAAGTTAATGAGCAGTTCTTC
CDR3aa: CASSDEAGQVNEQFF

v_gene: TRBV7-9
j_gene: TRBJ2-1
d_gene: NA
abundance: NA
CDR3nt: TGTGCCAGCAGCCCTAGGGACTCTAACAATGAGCAGTTCTTC
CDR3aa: CASSPRDSNNEQFF

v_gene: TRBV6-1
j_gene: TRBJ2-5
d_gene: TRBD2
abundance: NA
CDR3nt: TGTGCCAGCAGTGAAGGACTAGCGGGGGTGGAGACCCAGTACTTC
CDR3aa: CASSEGLAGVETQYF

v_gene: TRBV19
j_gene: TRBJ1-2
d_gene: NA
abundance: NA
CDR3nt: TGTGCCAGTAGTGTTCCCACCGCTTCCGGCTATGGCTACACCTTC
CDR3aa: CASSVPTASGYGYTF

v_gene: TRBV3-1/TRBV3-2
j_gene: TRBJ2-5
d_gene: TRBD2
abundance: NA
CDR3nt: TGTGCCAGCAGCCAAGAGGGGACTAGCGGGGCTCAAGAGACCCAGTACTTC
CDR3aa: CASSQEGTSGAQETQYF

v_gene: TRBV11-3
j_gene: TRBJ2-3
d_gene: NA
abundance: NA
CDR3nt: TGTGCCAGCAGCTTAGGCCAGGGAGATACGCAGTATTTT
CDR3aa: CASSLGQGDTQYF

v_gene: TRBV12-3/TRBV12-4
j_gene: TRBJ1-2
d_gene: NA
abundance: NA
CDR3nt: TGTGCCAGCAGTTCTGACAGCTATGGCTACACCTTC
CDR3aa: CASSSDSYGYTF

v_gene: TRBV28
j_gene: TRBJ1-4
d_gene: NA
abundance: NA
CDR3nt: TGTGCCAGCAGCCTTAAAACAGGTAGACTGTTTTTT
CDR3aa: CASSLKTGRLFF

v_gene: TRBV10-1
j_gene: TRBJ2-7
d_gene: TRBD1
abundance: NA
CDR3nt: TGCGCCAGCAGTCAGCCGGGACAGGGGGTCGACGAGCAGTACTTC
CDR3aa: CASSQPGQGVDEQYF

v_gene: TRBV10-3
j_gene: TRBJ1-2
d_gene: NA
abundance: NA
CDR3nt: TGTGCCATCAGTGATCAGGGCTACTATGGCTACACCTTC
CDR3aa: CAISDQGYYGYTF

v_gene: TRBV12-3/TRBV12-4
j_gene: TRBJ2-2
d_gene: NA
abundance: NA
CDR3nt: TGTGCCAGCAGACACCTCCCCGGGGAGCTGTTTTTT
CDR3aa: CASRHLPGELFF

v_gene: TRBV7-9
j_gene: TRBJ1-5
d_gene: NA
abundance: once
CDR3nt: TGTGCCAGCAGCTACACAGGATCGGTTCAGCCCCAGCATTTT
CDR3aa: CASSYTGSVQPQHF

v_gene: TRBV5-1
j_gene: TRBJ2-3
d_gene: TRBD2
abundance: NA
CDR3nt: TGCGCCAGCAAGACTAGCGGGGGGCTTCTGACTAGCACAGATACGCAGTATTTT
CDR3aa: CASKTSGGLLTSTDTQYF

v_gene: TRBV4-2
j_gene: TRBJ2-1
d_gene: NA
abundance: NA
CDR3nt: TGTGCCAGCAGCCAAGACCTAGCGCCCTACAATGAGCAGTTCTTC
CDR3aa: CASSQDLAPYNEQFF

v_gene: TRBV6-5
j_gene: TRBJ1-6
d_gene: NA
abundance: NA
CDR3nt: TGTGCCAGCAGTTACTCGGGGGAGGGGCCCCTCCACTTT
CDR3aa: CASSYSGEGPLHF

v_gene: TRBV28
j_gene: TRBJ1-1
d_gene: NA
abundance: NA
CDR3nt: TGTGCCAGCAGTTTCAGGGCCATGAACACTGAAGCTTTCTTT
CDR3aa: CASSFRAMNTEAFF

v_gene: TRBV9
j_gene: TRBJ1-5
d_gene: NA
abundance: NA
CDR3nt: TGTGCCAGCAGCGTATCCCAGGGGCGCGGGGAGCCCCAGCATTTT
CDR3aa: CASSVSQGRGEPQHF